This TCR beta chain was captured by sequencing in a study of response to subunit inactivated influenza vaccine. Study-level findings and limits: Authors suggested each seasonal influenza vaccination recruits few new T cells.

As for this clonotype: No antigen is known for it.

V lost 1 base, J lost 3 bases, and 7 bases stayed unmatched. The CDR3 is made up of 16 amino acids. Germline V gene sequence: CDR1 SGHVS, CDR2 FQNEAQ. A single record per CDR3 protein comes from TCRdb applying MiXCR to the RT-PCR reads. The sample yields approximately 530,000 distinct CDR3 sequences, about 7.2% seen once. This chain joins TRBV7-8 and TRBJ2-7, with 9 bases lining up with TRBD1. The sample in question was PBMCs from blood, obtained approximately 25 months after vaccination. The origin of this receptor is a man aged 45 to 70 who received an inactivated influenza vaccine. This CDR3 is CASSLVGTGLFYEQYF. The CDR3 region has the DNA TGTGCCAGCAGCTTAGTCGGGACAGGGCTTTTCTACGAGCAGTACTTC.